The 25 T cell receptor beta chains in this list originate from one sample, sequenced in a study of blood T cell repertoires in COVID-19. Clones were sequenced by immunoSEQ multiplex PCR, and TCRdb holds only the in-frame ones, with some missing. The table shows more than 350,000 clones, with 88% occurring only once. Sample: PBMCs or T cells enriched from blood (not recorded which). The origin of the receptors is a woman aged 18-29 years who had been exposed to COVID-19.

CDR3 protein: CATSRGRLADEQFF. CDR3 coding DNA: TGTGCCACCAGCAGAGGGAGACTAGCCGATGAGCAGTTCTTC. V is TRBV15 and J is TRBJ2-1; 7 bases are shared with TRBD2. The junction had 5 bases not matched to a gene; V was cut back by 1 base and J by 8 bases. This CDR3 has 14 residues. Germline assignment: CDR1 LNHNV and CDR2 YYDKDF (reference sequence). The whole variable domain, filled in from reference TRBV15 and TRBJ2-1, reads DAMVIQNPRYQVTQFGKPVTLSCSQTLNHNVMYWYQQKSSQAPKLLFHYYDKDFNNEADTPDNFQSRRPNTSFCFLDIRSPGLGDTAMYLCATSRGRLADEQFFGPGTRLTVL.

The chain links TRBV5-6 to TRBJ2-5; D is perhaps TRBD1 (5 bases). Germline loops: CDR1 SGHDT, CDR2 YYEEEE. The V end was cut by 6 bases, the J end by 1 base, with 13 bases between. The CDR3 runs 14 residues. CDR3 sequence: CASTPLRVQETQYF. DNA of the CDR3: TGTGCCAGCACCCCCCTCAGGGTCCAAGAGACCCAGTACTTC.

V usage is TRBV6-5 and J usage is TRBJ1-2; D is possibly TRBD1 (6 bases). CDR3 length equals 13 residues. Germline-derived CDR1 and CDR2 are MNHEY and SVGAGI. Trimming removed 7 bases at V and 0 bases at J, with 9 bases between. The CDR3 bases are TGTGCCAGCACCCGACAGGCTAACTATGGCTACACCTTC. Translating gives CASTRQANYGYTF.

The chain has TRBV5-1 and TRBJ2-2; possible D gene TRBD1, 6 bases. Germline-derived CDR1 and CDR2 are SGHRS and YFSETQ. The CDR3 runs to 16 residues. Trimming left V 6 bases short and J 0 bases short, with 15 bases between. CDR3 DNA: TGCGCCAGCAAAGGCAGGGGAAACTCGAACACCGGGGAGCTGTTTTTT. Its translation: CASKGRGNSNTGELFF.

A remark on this clone: The same CDR3 is also encoded by other DNA sequences in this sample. This chain connects TRBV10-3 to TRBJ2-5; a weak D match, TRBD2 (6 bases). V was clipped by 2 bases and J by 5 bases, with 6 bases between them. Per germline, CDR1 ENHRY and CDR2 SYGVKD. The CDR3 covers 12 residues. CDR3 sequence: CAISEGGETQYF. CDR3 nucleotide sequence: TGTGCCATCAGTGAGGGGGGGGAGACCCAGTACTTC.

The CDR3 region is CASSQEYSLSGNTIYF. For the CDR3, the DNA is TGCGCCAGCAGCCAAGAGTACAGCCTTAGTGGAAACACCATATATTTT. The chain joins TRBV4-3 to TRBJ1-3; D unresolved. V was trimmed by 0 bases and J by 3 bases, leaving 12 bases between them. The germline gives CDR1 LGHNA, CDR2 YSLEER. The CDR3 extends over 16 amino acids.

The chain links TRBV5-5 to TRBJ2-2; 7 bases are shared with TRBD1. This CDR3 has 16 amino acids. The J segment lost 4 bases and the V segment lost 5 bases, leaving 11 bases of the junction unmatched. Germline V lookup: CDR1 SGHKS, CDR2 YYEKEE (reference sequence). Written as DNA, the CDR3 is TGTGCCAGCAGGGATTCGGCAGGGGGTAGCACCGGGGAGCTGTTTTTT. It encodes CASRDSAGGSTGELFF.

This clone was counted only a few times. The V and J genes are TRBV7-9 and TRBJ2-7, with TRBD1 as a possible D gene (6 bases). Germline lookup yields CDR1 SEHNR and CDR2 FQNEAQ (reference sequence). The CDR3 has 12 amino acids. V was trimmed by 5 bases and J by 6 bases, leaving 11 bases between them. CDR3 in amino acids: CASSAQGFEQYF. The DNA of the CDR3 is TGTGCCAGCAGCGCTCAGGGGTTCGAGCAGTACTTC.

The chain recombines TRBV9 with TRBJ2-2; 11 bases line up with TRBD2. Trimming cost V 0 bases and J 5 bases; bases outside gene matches: 3. Germline CDR1 and CDR2: SGDLS and YYNGEE. This CDR3 contains 16 residues. The CDR3 DNA reads as TGTGCCAGCAGCGTAGCGCTAGCGGGGGGTACCGGGGAGCTGTTTTTT. This encodes CASSVALAGGTGELFF.

The gene calls are TRBV15 and TRBJ2-3; 9 positions agree with TRBD1. Germline V gene sequence: CDR1 LNHNV, CDR2 YYDKDF (reference sequence). There are 18 residues in the CDR3. Trimming removed 1 base from V and 5 bases from J; junction bases left unmatched: 13. The CDR3 loop is CATSRGDTGQGLLDTQYF. The CDR3 DNA reads TGTGCCACCAGCAGAGGAGACACGGGACAGGGTCTACTAGATACGCAGTATTTT. Full variable domain (rest looked up from reference TRBV15 and TRBJ2-3): DAMVIQNPRYQVTQFGKPVTLSCSQTLNHNVMYWYQQKSSQAPKLLFHYYDKDFNNEADTPDNFQSRRPNTSFCFLDIRSPGLGDTAMYLCATSRGDTGQGLLDTQYFGPGTRLTVL.

V and J are TRBV18 and TRBJ1-1; weak D call: TRBD1 (6 bases). The CDR3 has 16 residues. CDR1 and CDR2 from the germline V gene are KGHSH and LQKENI. Trimming took 3 bases from V and 7 from J, leaving 21 bases between them. The CDR3 is CASSPANRVSYSEAFF. The CDR3 DNA sequence: TGTGCCAGCTCACCTGCTAACAGGGTCAGTTATAGTGAAGCTTTCTTT.

The J gene is TRBJ2-2, the V gene TRBV11-2; 7 bases align to TRBD2. The CDR3 extends over 16 amino acids. From germline, CDR1 is SGHAT and CDR2 FQNNGV. Unmatched junction bases numbered 5, after V lost 4 bases and J lost 0 bases. The CDR3 sequence is CASSSSGTTNTGELFF. In nucleotides, the CDR3 is TGTGCCAGCAGCTCTTCCGGGACTACGAACACCGGGGAGCTGTTTTTT.

This chain connects TRBV24-1 to TRBJ2-1; D may be TRBD2 (6 bases). This CDR3 has 16 amino acids. The V and J ends lost 4 bases and 2 bases respectively, with 14 bases between them. Germline V gene lookup returns CDR1 KGHDR and CDR2 SFDVKD. CDR3 amino acids: CATSDPGTETYNEQFF. In DNA form, the CDR3 reads TGTGCCACCAGTGACCCCGGGACTGAAACCTACAATGAGCAGTTCTTC.

The V and J genes are TRBV9 and TRBJ2-1; D possibly corresponds to TRBD1 (6 bases). Germline V gene lookup returns CDR1 SGDLS and CDR2 YYNGEE. Trimming stripped 5 bases from V and 3 bases from J, with 6 bases between. The CDR3 is 12 amino acids. CDR3 residues: CASRDSYNEQFF. As DNA, the CDR3 is TGTGCCAGCAGGGACAGCTACAATGAGCAGTTCTTC.

This clone appeared a single time. This chain links TRBV9 with TRBJ2-7, with 8 bases lining up with TRBD1. Germline trimming cut 3 bases from V and 7 bases from J; bases unmatched to any gene: 12. This CDR3 contains 15 residues. From germline, CDR1 is SGDLS and CDR2 YYNGEE. The CDR3 DNA is TGTGCCAGCAGCGCTTCTTCAGGGGGCGCGGGGGAGCAGTACTTC. Protein: CASSASSGGAGEQYF.

This clone was seen just once. The V gene is TRBV7-2, the J gene TRBJ2-7; 8 bases map to TRBD2. Germline assignment: CDR1 SGHTA and CDR2 FQGNSA. Trimming took 4 bases from V and 3 from J; bases not matched to a gene: 17. CDR3 length equals 18 residues. The CDR3 DNA reads as TGTGCCAGCAGCTGGGGGGTAGCGGGATCCGGATCGGACTACGAGCAGTACTTC. It translates to CASSWGVAGSGSDYEQYF. The full variable domain, with the rest looked up from reference TRBV7-2 and TRBJ2-7, is GAGVSQSPSNKVTEKGKDVELRCDPISGHTALYWYRQSLGQGLEFLIYFQGNSAPDKSGLPSDRFSAERTGGSVSTLTIQRTQQEDSAVYLCASSWGVAGSGSDYEQYFGPGTRLTVT.

The chain employs TRBV6-2 or TRBV6-3 and TRBJ1-1; tentative D call: TRBD1 (5 bases). The germline V gene encodes CDR1 MNHEY and CDR2 SVGEGT. V lost 4 bases and J lost 4, with 7 bases in between. The CDR3 spans 12 residues. The CDR3 protein is CASSWGGTEAFF. The CDR3 DNA is TGTGCCAGCAGTTGGGGCGGCACTGAAGCTTTCTTT.

The chain links TRBV7-9 to TRBJ1-4; no clear D. Trimming left V 7 bases short and J 2 bases short, with 8 bases between. The germline gives CDR1 SEHNR, CDR2 FQNEAQ (reference sequence). CDR3 length: 13 amino acids. CDR3 nucleotides: TGTGCCAGCATGCGAAGCACTAATGAAAAACTGTTTTTT. Translating gives CASMRSTNEKLFF.

The V gene is TRBV5-1, the J gene TRBJ2-1, with 8 positions matching TRBD1. This CDR3 is 13 amino acids long. V lost 4 bases to trimming and J lost 8 bases; unmatched junction nucleotides: 5. The germline V gene has CDR1 SGHRS and CDR2 YFSETQ. The CDR3 bases are TGCGCCAGCAGCCTAGACAGGGGCCATGAGCAGTTCTTC. It translates to CASSLDRGHEQFF.

This sequence joins TRBV6-1 and TRBJ1-4; D ambiguous. The CDR3 covers 20 residues. Between the trimmed V and J ends, which lost 2 bases and 5 bases, there was a span of 27 bases. The V gene's germline CDR1 is MNHNS and CDR2 SASEGT. The CDR3 DNA follows: TGTGCCAGCAGTGAACGGACGGGATTTAAGGGAGCACCGCGGAATGAAAAACTGTTTTTT. Protein: CASSERTGFKGAPRNEKLFF.

The chain combines TRBV29-1 with TRBJ2-1, with 10 bases fitting TRBD2. Per the germline V gene, CDR1 is SQVTM and CDR2 is ANQGSEA. Trimming at V came to 7 bases and at J to 10 bases, leaving 13 bases not matched to a gene. The CDR3 is 14 residues long. CDR3 sequence (DNA): TGCAGCGCCGCTGCCGGGACTAGCGCAAAGGAGCAGTTCTTC. It encodes CSAAAGTSAKEQFF.

V and J are TRBV7-9 and TRBJ2-2; the match to TRBD2 covers 11 bases. The V gene's germline CDR1 is SEHNR and CDR2 FQNEAQ (reference sequence). V gave up 7 bases and J gave up 4 bases; unmatched junction bases: 5. This CDR3 comprises 15 residues. The CDR3 nucleotides are TGTGCCAGCACCAATAGCGGGAGGGCCACCGGGGAGCTGTTTTTT. Its translation is CASTNSGRATGELFF.

The chain employs TRBV28 and TRBJ2-3; the D is unclear. Germline loops: CDR1 MDHEN, CDR2 SYDVKM. This CDR3 contains 15 residues. Trimming shortened V by 5 bases and J by 1 base, and 13 bases separated the two germline ends. CDR3 region: CASSLSDRGTDTQYF. The CDR3 nucleotides read TGTGCCAGCAGTCTATCCGATAGAGGCACAGATACGCAGTATTTT.

This chain links TRBV5-6 with TRBJ2-3, with D perhaps TRBD2 (5 bases). V lost 0 bases, J lost 2 bases, and 16 bases lay in between. The CDR3 has 17 residues. Germline V gene data show CDR1 as SGHDT and CDR2 as YYEEEE. The CDR3 reads CASSLDIWVATTDTQYF. The CDR3 nucleotides are TGTGCCAGCAGCTTGGATATCTGGGTAGCGACCACAGATACGCAGTATTTT.

This clone was picked up one time. The genes are TRBV6-5 and TRBJ1-5, with D unclear. In germline, CDR1 is MNHEY, CDR2 SVGAGI. The CDR3 has 14 amino acids. Trimming removed 2 bases from V and 6 bases from J, with 11 bases in between. The CDR3, as DNA: TGTGCCAGCAGTTACGGTCGGGAGGGTCAGCCCCAGCATTTT. It translates to CASSYGREGQPQHF.